The present T cell receptor beta chain was sequenced within a study of blood T cell repertoires in COVID-19. Looking at the study overall: Samples taken during acute and convalescent COVID-19 were collected in the United States, Italy and Spain.

Produced via immunoSEQ multiplex PCR; TCRdb's table is partial and in-frame only. Among a few hundred thousand clones listed, approximately 80% were seen once. This CDR3 is built from 13 residues. In germline, CDR1 is SQVTM, CDR2 ANQGSEA. V lost 2 bases and J lost 7, with 12 bases in between. Sample: peripheral blood. The V and J genes are TRBV29-1 and TRBJ1-5; TRBD1 might be the D (5 bases). This TCR was sampled from a human donor in a cohort sampled during active COVID-19. In DNA form, the CDR3 reads TGCAGCGTTGAATTGCAGGGCTGGCAGCCCCAGCATTTT. As protein: CSVELQGWQPQHF.